Below, 20 T cell receptor beta chains from the same sample are listed, as sequenced in a study of T cell changes during pregnancy in multiple sclerosis. The repertoire was sequenced with immunoSEQ multiplex PCR; TCRdb's copy has only in-frame clones and lacks some. In the table there are 20,000 to 25,000 clones, approximately 80% of which are singletons. Sequenced material: CD8+ T cells from peripheral blood mononuclear cells, taken in the first trimester of pregnancy. The receptors come from a female donor in good health, enrolled as a control in a pregnancy study.

The V and J genes are TRBV21-1 and TRBJ1-5. TRBV21-1 is marked as a pseudogene. The CDR3 is made up of 14 amino acids. The chain's CDR3 is CASSKEENNQPQHF. In DNA, the CDR3 is TGTGCCAGCAGCAAAGAGGAGAACAATCAGCCCCAGCATTTT.

This chain links TRBV6-6 with TRBJ2-3, with D possibly being TRBD1 (6 bases). The germline V and J ends were trimmed by 4 bases and 2 bases, with 16 bases remaining between them. This CDR3 region has 16 residues. Germline CDR1 MNHNY, CDR2 SVGAGI (reference sequence). CDR3 sequence: CASSLTGQSNTDTQYF. CDR3 nucleotide sequence: TGTGCCAGCAGTTTAACCGGACAGTCTAACACAGATACGCAGTATTTT.

The rearrangement joins TRBV4-2 to TRBJ2-7; 16 nucleotides align to TRBD2. The CDR3 extends over 17 amino acids. Trimming at V came to 4 bases and at J to 5 bases, leaving 8 bases not matched to a gene. Germline values: CDR1 LGHNA, CDR2 YNFKEQ. The CDR3: CASSLTGTSGGGNEQYF. The DNA of the CDR3 is TGTGCCAGCAGCCTCACCGGGACTAGCGGGGGGGGGAACGAGCAGTACTTC.

DNA of the CDR3: TGTGCCAGCAGTGACTCTGGGCAGGGGGCCGATGAGCAGTTCTTC. Translation: CASSDSGQGADEQFF. V usage is TRBV6-4 and J usage is TRBJ2-1; 8 positions match TRBD1. The CDR3 runs to 15 residues. V lost 0 bases and J lost 8; bases outside the gene matches: 6. Germline V gene sequence: CDR1 MRHNA, CDR2 SNTAGT.

The chain employs TRBV5-6 and TRBJ1-2; 12 bases match TRBD1. With 3 bases clipped from V and 8 bases from J, the junction kept 8 bases outside the gene matches. Per the germline V gene, CDR1 is SGHDT and CDR2 is YYEEEE. This CDR3 spans 15 amino acids. The CDR3 region is CASSSGDRGPQGYTF. CDR3 DNA sequence: TGTGCCAGCAGCTCGGGGGACAGGGGGCCTCAAGGCTACACCTTC.

This chain uses TRBV6-4 with TRBJ1-5; D is uncertain. This CDR3 is 14 amino acids long. V gave up 2 bases and J gave up 1 base, with 6 bases separating them. The germline V gene encodes CDR1 MRHNA and CDR2 SNTAGT. The CDR3 region has the DNA TGTGCCAGCAGTGACGGGCAGAGCAATCAGCCCCAGCATTTT. This encodes CASSDGQSNQPQHF.

The CDR3 reads CASSQGSGESYYEQYF. Written as DNA, the CDR3 is TGCGCCAGCAGCCAAGGATCCGGGGAAAGCTACTACGAGCAGTACTTC. V gene TRBV4-1 combines with J gene TRBJ2-7, with D tentatively TRBD2 (5 bases). V lost 1 base and J 3 bases, leaving 16 bases between the germline ends. The CDR3 length is 16 residues. Germline lookup yields CDR1 MGHRA and CDR2 YSYEKL.

The rearrangement links TRBV4-1 to TRBJ1-2; D is undetermined. There are 13 residues in the CDR3. Germline loops: CDR1 MGHRA, CDR2 YSYEKL. The V and J ends lost 4 bases and 4 bases respectively, with 10 bases between them. This chain's CDR3 is CASSPGLSYGYTF. Written as DNA, the CDR3 is TGCGCCAGCAGCCCCGGACTGAGCTATGGCTACACCTTC.

The chain has TRBV27 and TRBJ2-3, with 10 bases aligning to TRBD2. The CDR3 has 16 amino acids. The trim removed 4 bases at V and 0 bases at J, leaving 4 bases unmatched. From germline, CDR1 is MNHEY and CDR2 SMNVEV (reference sequence). CDR3 region: CASSWSGLASTDTQYF. In DNA, the CDR3 is TGTGCCAGCAGTTGGTCGGGACTAGCGAGCACAGATACGCAGTATTTT.

The chain combines TRBV27 with TRBJ1-1; 9 nucleotides match TRBD1. CDR1 is MNHEY, CDR2 SMNVEV, per germline (reference sequence). The CDR3 totals 13 residues. Trimming removed 5 bases from V and 10 bases from J; junction bases left unmatched: 8. As DNA, the CDR3 is TGTGCCAGCAGTCCTGGGACAGGGCTCCGAGCTTTCTTT. Encoded protein: CASSPGTGLRAFF.

The V and J genes are TRBV12-1 and TRBJ2-3; the listed D gene, TRBD1, was not tested against the DNA. TRBV12-1 is reported as a pseudogene. The CDR3 has 15 amino acids. As DNA, the CDR3 is TGTGCCAGCAGCTCCACCGACAGGGGAATTGATACGCAGTATTTT. Residues: CASSSTDRGIDTQYF.

The J gene is TRBJ2-1, the V gene TRBV27; D is possibly TRBD1 (6 bases). This CDR3 is built from 12 residues. Deletions cut 1 base from V and 14 bases from J, with 12 bases between. Germline CDR1 MNHEY, CDR2 SMNVEV (reference sequence). The DNA of the CDR3 is TGTGCCAGCAGTTTATTGGGGGCGGAGGAGTTCTTC. This encodes CASSLLGAEEFF.

This clone was detected only a few times. The genes are TRBV19 and TRBJ1-1, with D perhaps TRBD1 (6 bases). From germline, CDR1 is LNHDA and CDR2 SQIVND (reference sequence). The CDR3 extends over 13 amino acids. V gave up 5 bases and J gave up 4 bases, with 11 bases separating them. The CDR3, as DNA: TGTGCCAGTAGTGCCTCACAGGGCACTGAAGCTTTCTTT. This codes for CASSASQGTEAFF.

The genes are TRBV29-1 and TRBJ1-2; unclear D gene. The CDR3 has 12 amino acids. Trimming stripped 5 bases from V and 8 bases from J, with 15 bases between. From germline, CDR1 is SQVTM and CDR2 ANQGSEA. CDR3 bases: TGCAGCGTTAGTGTCGGGGTAGGGGGCTACACCTTC. Translating it yields CSVSVGVGGYTF.

The rearrangement joins TRBV5-4 to TRBJ1-2; possibly TRBD1 for D (5 bases). Trimming stripped 4 bases from V and 0 bases from J, with 13 bases between. CDR3 length equals 15 residues. Germline V gene data show CDR1 as SGHNT and CDR2 as YYREEE (reference sequence). The CDR3: CASSLYDSSNYGYTF. CDR3 in DNA: TGTGCCAGCAGCCTATACGACAGTTCTAACTATGGCTACACCTTC.

In this sample, this clone turned up once. The rearrangement uses TRBV7-3 and TRBJ1-4, with D hard to call. This CDR3 region has 18 residues. The germline gives CDR1 SGHTA, CDR2 FQGTGA. The V and J ends lost 2 bases and 0 bases respectively, with 16 bases between them. CDR3 amino acids: CASSLRGEVSATNEKLFF. The CDR3 region has the DNA TGTGCCAGCAGCTTACGGGGTGAGGTATCGGCAACTAATGAAAAACTGTTTTTT.

The chain couples TRBV5-4 to TRBJ2-3, with TRBD2 as a possible D gene (5 bases). Germline values: CDR1 SGHNT, CDR2 YYREEE (reference sequence). V lost 1 base, J lost 0 bases, and 18 bases lay in between. The CDR3 is 18 residues long. CDR3: CASSLSWRTATSTDTQYF. CDR3 bases: TGTGCCAGCAGCTTGTCGTGGAGGACTGCGACTAGCACAGATACGCAGTATTTT.

The V and J genes are TRBV6-4 and TRBJ2-2; 7 nucleotides align to TRBD1. The ends lost 4 bases at V and 6 bases at J; junction bases unmatched: 8. The germline V gene encodes CDR1 MRHNA and CDR2 SNTAGT. CDR3 length: 15 residues. The CDR3 sequence: CASSVEGGAAGELFF. The DNA of the CDR3 is TGTGCCAGCAGTGTGGAAGGGGGCGCGGCCGGGGAGCTGTTTTTT.

The chain couples TRBV2 to TRBJ2-2, with D perhaps TRBD1 (5 bases). V was cut by 6 bases and J by 1 base, with 9 bases left in between. The V gene's germline CDR1 is SNHLY and CDR2 FYNNEI. This CDR3 comprises 14 residues. CDR3 coding DNA: TGTGCCAGCAGCGGCCAGGGGAACACCGGGGAGCTGTTTTTT. Protein product: CASSGQGNTGELFF.

In this sample, this clone turned up a few times. The chain combines TRBV30 with TRBJ1-1; D perhaps matches TRBD1 (6 bases). The germline CDR1 and CDR2 sequences are GTSNPN and SVGIG (reference sequence). The CDR3 runs 13 residues. The V end lost 4 bases, the J end lost 3 bases, and 12 bases lay between the germline ends. The CDR3 loop is CAWIMQGYTEAFF. Written as DNA, the CDR3 is TGTGCCTGGATTATGCAGGGGTACACTGAAGCTTTCTTT.